This T cell receptor (beta chain) was documented in a study of T cells in Graves' hyperthyroidism and ophthalmopathy. Trimming cost V 2 bases and J 12 bases, with 7 bases left between them. Germline CDR1 is KGHSH and CDR2 is LQKENI. The CDR3 length is 11 residues. Active moderate-to-severe ophthalmopathy, Clinical Activity Score at least 3, NOSPECS at least 4, under 3 months' duration. RNA transcripts served as the template for amplifying TCR beta CDR3 regions. With the HTBI primer set, the TCR CDR3 went through a first round of RT-PCR. A single record per CDR3 protein comes from TCRdb applying MiXCR to the multiplex PCR reads. The sample lists approximately 400,000 distinct CDR3 sequences, around 15% seen once, with around a fifth in the top ten. This clonotype appeared many times.

This sequence joins TRBV18 and TRBJ1-4, with D possibly matching TRBD1 (5 bases). The sequence was collected from a woman in her 30s with Graves' ophthalmopathy. The specimen sequenced was blood. The CDR3 here is CASSPGAQLFF. The CDR3 nucleotides are TGTGCCAGCTCACCAGGGGCACAACTGTTTTTT.